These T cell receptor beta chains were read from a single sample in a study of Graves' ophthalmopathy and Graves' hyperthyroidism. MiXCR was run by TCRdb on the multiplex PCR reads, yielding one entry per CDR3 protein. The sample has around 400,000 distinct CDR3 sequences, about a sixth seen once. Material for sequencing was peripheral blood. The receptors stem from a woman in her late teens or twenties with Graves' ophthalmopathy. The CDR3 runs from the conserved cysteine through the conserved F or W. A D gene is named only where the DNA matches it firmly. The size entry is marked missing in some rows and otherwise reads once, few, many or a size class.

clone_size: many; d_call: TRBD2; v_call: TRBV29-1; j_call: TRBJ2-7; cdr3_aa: CSVDEASGSEQYF; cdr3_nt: TGCAGCGTAGACGAGGCTAGCGGGAGCGAGCAGTACTTC
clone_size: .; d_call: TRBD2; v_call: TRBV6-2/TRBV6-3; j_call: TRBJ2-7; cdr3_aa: CASGTSGRYPYEQYF; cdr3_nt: TGTGCCAGCGGAACTAGCGGGAGGTATCCCTACGAGCAGTACTTC
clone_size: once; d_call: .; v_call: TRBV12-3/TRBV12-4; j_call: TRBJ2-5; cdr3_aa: CASRSGTVETQYF; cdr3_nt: TGTGCCAGCAGGAGTGGTACAGTAGAGACCCAGTACTTC
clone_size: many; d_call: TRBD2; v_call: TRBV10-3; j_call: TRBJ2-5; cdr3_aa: CAISEPFGLAGLETQYF; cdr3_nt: TGTGCCATCAGTGAGCCATTTGGGCTAGCGGGGTTAGAGACCCAGTACTTC
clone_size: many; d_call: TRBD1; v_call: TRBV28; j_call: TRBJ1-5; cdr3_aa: CASSSRQGPNQPQHF; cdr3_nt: TGTGCCAGCAGTTCCAGACAGGGCCCCAATCAGCCCCAGCATTTT
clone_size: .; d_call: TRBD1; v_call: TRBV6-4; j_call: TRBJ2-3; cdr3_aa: CASSEGQPTDTQYF; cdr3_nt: TGTGCCAGCAGTGAGGGACAGCCCACAGATACGCAGTATTTT
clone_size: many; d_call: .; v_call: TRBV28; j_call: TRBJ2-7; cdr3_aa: CASSSAGAQSSYEQYF; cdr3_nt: TGTGCCAGCAGTTCGGCAGGGGCGCAGAGCTCCTACGAGCAGTACTTC
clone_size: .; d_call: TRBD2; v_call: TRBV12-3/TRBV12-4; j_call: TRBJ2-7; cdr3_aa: CASSPSGVTYEQYF; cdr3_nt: TGTGCCAGCAGTCCGAGCGGGGTTACCTACGAGCAGTACTTC
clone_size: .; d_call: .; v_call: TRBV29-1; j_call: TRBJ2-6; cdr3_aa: CSVEAVVGANVLTF; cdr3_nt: TGCAGCGTTGAAGCGGTTGTGGGGGCCAACGTCCTGACTTTC
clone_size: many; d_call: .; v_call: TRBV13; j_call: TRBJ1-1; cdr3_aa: CASSLKEGVGGEAFF; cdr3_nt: TGTGCCAGCAGCTTAAAGGAAGGGGTTGGCGGTGAAGCTTTCTTT
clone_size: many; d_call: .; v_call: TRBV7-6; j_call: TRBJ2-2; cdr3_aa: CASSFLGRKSTGELFF; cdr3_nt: TGTGCCAGCAGCTTCCTGGGACGGAAATCAACCGGGGAGCTGTTTTTT
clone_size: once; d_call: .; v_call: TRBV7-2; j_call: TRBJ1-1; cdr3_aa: CASSTPWLTEAFF; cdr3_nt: TGTGCCAGCAGTACCCCATGGCTGACTGAAGCTTTCTTT
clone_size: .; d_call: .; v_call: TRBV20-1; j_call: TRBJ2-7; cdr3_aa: CSATPLISYEQYF; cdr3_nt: TGCAGTGCTACCCCACTCATAAGTTACGAGCAGTACTTC
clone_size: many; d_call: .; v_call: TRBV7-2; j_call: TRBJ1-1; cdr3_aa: CASSSPGITEAFF; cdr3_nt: TGTGCCAGCAGCTCACCCGGGATCACTGAAGCTTTCTTT
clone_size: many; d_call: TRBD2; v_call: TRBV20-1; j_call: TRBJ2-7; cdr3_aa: CSARAGRDLSYEQYF; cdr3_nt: TGCAGTGCTAGAGCGGGGAGGGACCTATCCTACGAGCAGTACTTC
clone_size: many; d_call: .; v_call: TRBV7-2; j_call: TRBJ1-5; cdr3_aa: CASSLASGMDQPQHF; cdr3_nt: TGTGCCAGCAGCTTAGCTTCGGGGATGGATCAGCCCCAGCATTTT
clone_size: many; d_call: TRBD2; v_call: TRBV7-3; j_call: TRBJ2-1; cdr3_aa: CASSFSGLAAYNEQFF; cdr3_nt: TGTGCCAGCAGCTTCTCGGGACTAGCGGCTTACAATGAGCAGTTCTTC
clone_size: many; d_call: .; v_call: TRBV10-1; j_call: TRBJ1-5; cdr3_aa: CASNEGERNQPQHF; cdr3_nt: TGCGCCAGCAACGAGGGGGAGCGGAATCAGCCCCAGCATTTT
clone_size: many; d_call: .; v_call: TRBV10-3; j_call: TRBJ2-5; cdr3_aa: CAISEAASQETQYF; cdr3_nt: TGTGCCATCAGTGAGGCAGCTTCTCAAGAGACCCAGTACTTC
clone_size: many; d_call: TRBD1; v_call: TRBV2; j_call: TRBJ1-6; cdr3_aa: CASSPWTGTNSPLHF; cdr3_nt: TGTGCCAGCAGCCCATGGACAGGGACTAATTCACCCCTCCACTTT
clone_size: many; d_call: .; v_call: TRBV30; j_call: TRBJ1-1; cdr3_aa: CAWTGAWNTEAFF; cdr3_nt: TGTGCCTGGACAGGGGCTTGGAACACTGAAGCTTTCTTT
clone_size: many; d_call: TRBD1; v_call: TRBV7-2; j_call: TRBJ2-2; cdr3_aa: CASSTGVGELFF; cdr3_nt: TGTGCCAGCAGCACAGGGGTCGGAGAGCTGTTTTTT
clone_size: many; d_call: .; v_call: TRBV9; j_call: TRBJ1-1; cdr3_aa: CASSVMGRNTEAFF; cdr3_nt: TGTGCCAGCAGCGTCATGGGGCGGAACACTGAAGCTTTCTTT
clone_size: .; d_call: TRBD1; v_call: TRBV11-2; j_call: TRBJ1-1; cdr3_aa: CASSLNGQGVAEAFF; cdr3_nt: TGTGCCAGCAGCCTAAACGGACAGGGGGTCGCTGAAGCTTTCTTT
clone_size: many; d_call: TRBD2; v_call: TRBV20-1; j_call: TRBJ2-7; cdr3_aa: CSAAGISGGYEQYF; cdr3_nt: TGCAGTGCCGCAGGGATTAGCGGGGGCTACGAGCAGTACTTC
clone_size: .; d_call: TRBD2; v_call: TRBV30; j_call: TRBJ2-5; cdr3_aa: CAWSMALAGIGTQYF; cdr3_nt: TGTGCCTGGAGTATGGCGTTAGCGGGAATTGGGACCCAGTACTTC
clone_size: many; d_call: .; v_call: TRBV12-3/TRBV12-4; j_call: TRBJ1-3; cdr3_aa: CASTPSRNTIYF; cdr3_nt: TGTGCCAGCACTCCGAGCCGAAACACCATATATTTT
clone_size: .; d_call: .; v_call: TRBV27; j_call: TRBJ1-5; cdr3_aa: CASSEAQRGTQPQHF; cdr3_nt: TGTGCCAGCAGTGAAGCGCAGCGGGGCACTCAGCCCCAGCATTTT
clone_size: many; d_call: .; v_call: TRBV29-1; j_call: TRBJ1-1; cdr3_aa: CSVGSPERGLEAFF; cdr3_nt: TGCAGCGTTGGAAGTCCGGAACGGGGTCTTGAAGCTTTCTTT
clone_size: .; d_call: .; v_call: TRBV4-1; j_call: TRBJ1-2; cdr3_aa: CASSQVSLYGYTF; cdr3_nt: TGCGCCAGCAGCCAAGTTTCCCTCTATGGCTACACCTTC
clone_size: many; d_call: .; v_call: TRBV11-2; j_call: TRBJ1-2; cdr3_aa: CASSPAAGANYGYTF; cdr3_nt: TGTGCCAGCAGCCCAGCGGCCGGAGCTAACTATGGCTACACCTTC
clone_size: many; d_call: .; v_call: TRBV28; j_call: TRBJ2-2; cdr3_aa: CASSLRQENRAGELFF; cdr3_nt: TGTGCCAGCAGTTTACGACAGGAGAATAGGGCCGGGGAGCTGTTTTTT
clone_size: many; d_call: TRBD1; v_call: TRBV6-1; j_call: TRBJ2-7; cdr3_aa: CASIGTGNYEQYF; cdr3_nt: TGTGCCAGCATTGGGACAGGGAACTACGAGCAGTACTTC
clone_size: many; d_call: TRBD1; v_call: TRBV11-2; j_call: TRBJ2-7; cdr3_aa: CASSFTPGTGEHEQYF; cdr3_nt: TGTGCCAGCAGCTTCACTCCCGGGACAGGTGAACACGAGCAGTACTTC
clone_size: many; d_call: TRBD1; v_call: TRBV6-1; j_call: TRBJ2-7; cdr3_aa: CASRAPGQSYEQYF; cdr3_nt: TGTGCCAGCAGGGCCCCGGGACAGTCCTACGAGCAGTACTTC
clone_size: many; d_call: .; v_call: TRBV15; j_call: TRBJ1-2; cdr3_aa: CATSRGAGLGGYTF; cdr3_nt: TGTGCCACCAGCAGAGGCGCGGGTTTAGGTGGCTACACCTTC
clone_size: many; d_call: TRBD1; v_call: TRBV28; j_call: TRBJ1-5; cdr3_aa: CASSLSQGQALNQPQHF; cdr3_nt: TGTGCCAGCAGCCTGAGCCAGGGACAGGCCCTCAATCAGCCCCAGCATTTT
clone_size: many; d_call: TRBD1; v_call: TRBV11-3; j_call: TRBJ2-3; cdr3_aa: CASSRPGGTTDTQYF; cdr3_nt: TGTGCCAGCAGCCGTCCAGGGGGAACCACAGATACGCAGTATTTT
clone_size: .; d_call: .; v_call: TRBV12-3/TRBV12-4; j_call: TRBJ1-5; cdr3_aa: CASSFQTANQPQHF; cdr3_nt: TGTGCCAGCAGTTTCCAGACGGCCAATCAGCCCCAGCATTTT
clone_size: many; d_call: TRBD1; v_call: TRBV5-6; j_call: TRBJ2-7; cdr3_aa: CASSGGTGDEQYF; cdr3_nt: TGTGCCAGCAGCGGGGGGACAGGCGACGAGCAGTACTTC
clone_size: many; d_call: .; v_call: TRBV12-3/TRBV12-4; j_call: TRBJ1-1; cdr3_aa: CASRYGTDTEAFF; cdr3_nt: TGTGCCAGCAGGTACGGAACGGACACTGAAGCTTTCTTT
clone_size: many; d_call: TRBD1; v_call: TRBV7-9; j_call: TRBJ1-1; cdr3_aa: CASSARDRPMNTEAFF; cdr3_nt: TGTGCCAGCAGCGCACGGGACAGGCCAATGAACACTGAAGCTTTCTTT
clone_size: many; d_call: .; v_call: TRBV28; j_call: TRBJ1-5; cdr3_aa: CAVADQPQHF; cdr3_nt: TGTGCCGTGGCAGATCAGCCCCAGCATTTT